This is a list of T cell receptor beta chains from one sample in a study of shared clonotypes between healthy human individuals. Profiling relied on immunoSEQ multiplex PCR, and the TCRdb table lists in-frame clones only, not all of them. The profile shows roughly 2.5 million clones, 85% to 95% of them singletons. Source material: naive CD4+ T cells sorted from blood. Receptor source: a man younger than 35 in good health. Each CDR3 is given with its conserved first and last residue. D genes are given only for firm matches. Clone size is not always given. Where it is, it says once, few, many or a class for expanded clones.

clone_size d_call j_call v_call cdr3_nt cdr3_aa
few NA TRBJ2-2 TRBV29-1 TGCAGCGTTAGGACCGGCGGGGAGCTGTTTTTT CSVRTGGELFF
NA TRBD1 TRBJ2-7 TRBV7-6 TGTGCCAGCAGCTTGTGGGAGGACAGGGACTTGCGGCAGTACTTC CASSLWEDRDLRQYF
NA NA TRBJ1-1 TRBV19 TGTGCCAGCCGAAGGGGAGTTGAAGCTTTCTTT CASRRGVEAFF
NA NA TRBJ1-2 TRBV2 TGTGCCAGCAGGGACAGACCTAACTATGGCTACACCTTC CASRDRPNYGYTF
NA NA TRBJ2-1 TRBV11-3 TGTGCCAGCGGCATCCAACAGGGTAGGGAGCAGTTCTTC CASGIQQGREQFF
NA NA TRBJ1-6 TRBV11-3 TGTGCCAGCAGCTTGCCACTCAATAATTCACCCCTCCACTTT CASSLPLNNSPLHF
NA TRBD2 TRBJ2-3 TRBV4-3 TGCGCCAGCAGCCGGGGCGGACTAGCGAAGTCAGATACGCAGTATTTT CASSRGGLAKSDTQYF
NA NA TRBJ1-2 TRBV7-2 TGTGCCAGCAGCTTAAATGGGGATTCCCATGGCTACACCTTC CASSLNGDSHGYTF
NA TRBD1 TRBJ2-2 TRBV9 TGTGCCAGCAGCGTCCGGGACAGGATTTCGAACACCGGGGAGCTGTTTTTT CASSVRDRISNTGELFF
once TRBD1 TRBJ2-6 TRBV9 TGTGCCAGCAGCGCCGTCGGGACAGGGACTGGGGCCAACGTCCTGACTTTC CASSAVGTGTGANVLTF
NA TRBD2 TRBJ2-3 TRBV19 TGTGCCAGTACCATGGGGCGGGAGCTGACAGATACGCAGTATTTT CASTMGRELTDTQYF
NA TRBD1 TRBJ1-6 TRBV5-4 TGTGCCAGCAGCTTGACAGGGGAACCACCCCTCCACTTT CASSLTGEPPLHF
NA NA TRBJ1-2 TRBV5-6 TGTGCCAGCAGCCCGGGCCAGGGGAATTATGGCTACACCTTC CASSPGQGNYGYTF
NA TRBD1 TRBJ1-6 TRBV30 TGTGCCTGGAGCGCCACAGGGGGCAACAATTCACCCCTCCACTTT CAWSATGGNNSPLHF
NA NA TRBJ2-6 TRBV19 TGTGCCAGTACCGCAGACGGGACTGGGGCCAACGTCCTGACTTTC CASTADGTGANVLTF
NA NA TRBJ1-1 TRBV6-6 TGTGCCAGCAGTTACTCTCCCGGTCAGAGGAACACTGAAGCTTTCTTT CASSYSPGQRNTEAFF
NA TRBD1 TRBJ1-5 TRBV2 TGTGCCAGCAGCGGTGACAGGGACAATCAGCCCCAGCATTTT CASSGDRDNQPQHF
NA TRBD1 TRBJ2-3 TRBV5-1 TGCGCCAGCAGCCGGGATCAGGGGGCCACAGATACGCAGTATTTT CASSRDQGATDTQYF
NA TRBD2 TRBJ2-5 TRBV5-1 TGCGCCAGCAGCGGTAGCGGGACCTGGGGAGAGACCCAGTACTTC CASSGSGTWGETQYF
few TRBD1 TRBJ1-2 TRBV6-1 TGTGCCAGCACCGAGAGACAGGGGAACTATGGCTACACCTTC CASTERQGNYGYTF
NA NA TRBJ2-2 TRBV29-1 TGCAGCGTTGCGGCAGTTAACACCGGGGAGCTGTTTTTT CSVAAVNTGELFF
NA NA TRBJ1-2 TRBV9 TGTGCCAGCAGCGTAGGCAAGGGAGCTAACTATGGCTACACCTTC CASSVGKGANYGYTF
NA NA TRBJ2-7 TRBV21-1 TGTGCCAGCAGCAAAGCCCAACAGTACTTC CASSKAQQYF
NA NA TRBJ2-6 TRBV7-9 TGTGCCGGCTCCGCTGGGGGTGGGGCCAACGTCCTGACTTTC CAGSAGGGANVLTF
NA TRBD1 TRBJ2-1 TRBV5-6 TGTGCCAGCAGCTTGACAGGGGTTCTCTACAATGAGCAGTTCTTC CASSLTGVLYNEQFF
NA TRBD1 TRBJ1-2 TRBV19 TGTGCCAGTAGACCGACAGGGGAAAAAGGCGGATATGGCTACACCTTC CASRPTGEKGGYGYTF
NA TRBD1 TRBJ2-7 TRBV28 TGTGCCAGCAGTCCTTACGGGGGACAGGGAAAATACGAGCAGTACTTC CASSPYGGQGKYEQYF
NA TRBD2 TRBJ2-7 TRBV7-2 TGTGCCAGCAGCTCAGCGGGAGGTAACTACGAGCAGTACTTC CASSSAGGNYEQYF
NA TRBD1 TRBJ1-5 TRBV19 TGTGCCAGTAGTATAGGACAGGGAGGAGGGCCCCAGCATTTT CASSIGQGGGPQHF
NA NA TRBJ2-2 TRBV10-1 TGCGCCAGCAGTGACAGGGGAGGTATCGGGGAGCTGTTTTTT CASSDRGGIGELFF
NA TRBD1 TRBJ1-4 TRBV4-1 TGCGCCAGCAGACAAGCTGGGTCCCGCTTAGGACAGGATAATGAAAAACTGTTTTTT CASRQAGSRLGQDNEKLFF
NA TRBD2 TRBJ2-3 TRBV27 TGTGCCAGCAGTCTACTAGCGTATCATTCCCCTAGCACAGATACGCAGTATTTT CASSLLAYHSPSTDTQYF
NA TRBD1 TRBJ1-1 TRBV5-4 TGTGCCAGCAGCTCGGCAGGGGGAACTGAAGCTTTCTTT CASSSAGGTEAFF
NA NA TRBJ1-6 TRBV19 TGTGCCAGTACCTCACGGGGCTCCTATAATTCACCCCTCCACTTT CASTSRGSYNSPLHF
NA NA TRBJ1-4 TRBV5-1 TGCGCCAGCAGCTTGGATGGACCATCTAATGAAAAACTGTTTTTT CASSLDGPSNEKLFF
once TRBD2 TRBJ2-7 TRBV7-2 TGTGCCAGCAGCTTAGGGGTCGGGACTAGCGGGAGGGCCGTAGACGAGCAGTACTTC CASSLGVGTSGRAVDEQYF
NA TRBD2 TRBJ2-7 TRBV7-9 TGTGCCAGCAGCCCTACTAGCGGGCCAAACTACGAGCAGTACTTC CASSPTSGPNYEQYF
NA NA TRBJ2-7 TRBV7-2 TGTGCCAGCAGCCTCGGGACTTGGTACGAGCAGTACTTC CASSLGTWYEQYF
NA NA TRBJ1-4 TRBV18 TGTGCCAGCTCACGCCCGGGAACTAATGAAAAACTGTTTTTT CASSRPGTNEKLFF
NA NA TRBJ1-4 TRBV5-5 TGTGCCAGCAGCTCCTGGTGGGGGACTAATGAAAAACTGTTTTTT CASSSWWGTNEKLFF
NA NA TRBJ2-1 TRBV6-6 TGTGCCAGCAGTTGGGGCTTACTCAATGAGCAGTTCTTC CASSWGLLNEQFF
NA TRBD2 TRBJ2-7 TRBV19 TGTGCCAGTAAAGCGACTAGCGGGTGGGGCTCCTACGAGCAGTACTTC CASKATSGWGSYEQYF
NA TRBD1 TRBJ2-7 TRBV29-1 TGCAGCGTTGAAAAAGGGGGCGGCGAGCAGTACTTC CSVEKGGGEQYF
once TRBD1 TRBJ1-4 TRBV5-1 TGCGCCAGCAGCTCTACAGGGGACAAAGGCGAAAAACTGTTTTTT CASSSTGDKGEKLFF
NA NA TRBJ2-7 TRBV7-2 TGTGCCAGCAGCTTAACCACAGGGATGGGCTACGAGCAGTACTTC CASSLTTGMGYEQYF
NA TRBD2 TRBJ2-2 TRBV30 TGTGCCCAGAGGGTAGCGGGGGGCACCGGGGAGCTGTTTTTT CAQRVAGGTGELFF
NA TRBD1 TRBJ2-7 TRBV11-2 TGTGCCAGCAGCTTAGATCAACGGTTGGGACAGGATCCCTACGAGCAGTACTTC CASSLDQRLGQDPYEQYF
NA NA TRBJ2-1 TRBV9 TGTGCCAGCAGCGTCCAGCTAAGCTCCTACAATGAGCAGTTCTTC CASSVQLSSYNEQFF